What follows are 2 T cell receptor beta chains derived from one specimen sequenced in a study of cytomegalovirus exposure and HLA in healthy donors. The assay was immunoSEQ multiplex PCR, and TCRdb's table has in-frame clones only and misses some. The table includes around 150,000 clones, around 92% detected once. Sequenced: PBMCs. The receptors stem from a woman aged 18-30 years in good health and CMV-seropositive.

In DNA form, the CDR3 reads TGCGCCAGCAGCTTGGGTTCTGCTGGAAACACCATATATTTT. This gives the protein CASSLGSAGNTIYF. The chain uses TRBV5-1 and TRBJ1-3; no definite D call. Trimming left V 0 bases short and J 2 bases short, with 6 bases between. CDR3 size: 14 residues. Per germline, CDR1 SGHRS and CDR2 YFSETQ.

The gene calls are TRBV19 and TRBJ1-5, with D possibly TRBD1 on 5 matching bases. Germline values: CDR1 LNHDA, CDR2 SQIVND (reference sequence). The CDR3 totals 14 residues. Trimming pared 2 bases from V and 3 bases from J, leaving 8 bases between. The CDR3 is CASSIQGINQPQHF. The CDR3 DNA is TGTGCCAGTAGTATACAGGGAATCAATCAGCCCCAGCATTTT.